Sequencing of this T cell receptor (beta chain) was carried out in a study of human T cells and chemical hapten exposure. This clonotype has more than one count but fewer than ten. The antigen remains unidentified. The CDR3 has 14 amino acids. CDR1 is LNHNV and CDR2 is YYDKDF in the germline V gene (reference sequence). V gave up 2 bases and J gave up 0 bases, with 5 bases separating them. The time point is: pre-sensitization, week 0. As to treatment: therapeutic diphenylcyclopropenone sensitization with weekly scalp DPC. Blood sampling occurred before each patch-test application. A single record per CDR3 protein comes from TCRdb applying MiXCR to the RACE reads. The repertoire holds 250,000 or so distinct CDR3 sequences, with about 9% as singletons. Study-level points and caveats: Donors' alopecia may make their immune response differ from healthy people's.

This clonotype originated in a woman in her thirties or forties with alopecia areata. Some clones in this sample may be carry-over from other donors' samples. The sequencing used whole blood, collected in connection with sensitization to the hapten diphenylcyclopropenone (DPC). This chain connects TRBV15 to TRBJ1-3; D uncertain. CDR3 sequence reads: CATSRRFSGNTIYF. CDR3 DNA sequence: TGTGCCACCAGCAGACGCTTCTCTGGAAACACCATATATTTT.